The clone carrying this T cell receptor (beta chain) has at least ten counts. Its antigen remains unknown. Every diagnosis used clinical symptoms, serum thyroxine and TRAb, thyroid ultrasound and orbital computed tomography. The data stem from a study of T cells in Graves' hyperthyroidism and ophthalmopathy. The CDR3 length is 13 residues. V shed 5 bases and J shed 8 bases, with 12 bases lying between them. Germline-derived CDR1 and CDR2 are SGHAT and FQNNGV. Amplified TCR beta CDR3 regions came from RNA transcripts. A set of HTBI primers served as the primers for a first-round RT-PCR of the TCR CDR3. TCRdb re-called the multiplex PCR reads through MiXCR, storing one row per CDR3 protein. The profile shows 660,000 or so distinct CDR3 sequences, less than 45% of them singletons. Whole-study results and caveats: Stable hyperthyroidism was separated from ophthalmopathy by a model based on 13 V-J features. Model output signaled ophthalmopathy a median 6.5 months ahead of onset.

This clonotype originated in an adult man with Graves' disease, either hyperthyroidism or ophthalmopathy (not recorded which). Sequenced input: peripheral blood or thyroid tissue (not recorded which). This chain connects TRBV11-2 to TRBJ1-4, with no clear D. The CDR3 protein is CASSPTGLEKLFF. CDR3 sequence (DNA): TGTGCCAGCAGCCCGACGGGGTTGGAAAAACTGTTTTTT.